This section outlines one TCR beta chain sequence together with its context. Original processing notes: Researchers report that nucleated cell counts were estimated from reference gene primer amplification. TCRdb's copy holds only in-frame clones and misses some; the assay was immunoSEQ multiplex PCR. From that table come the V and J calls and clone size; the DNA was used to work out D and trimming. Among 140,000 to 150,000 clones listed, approximately 90% were seen once. The CDR3 contains 18 residues. V was pared by 9 bases and J by 3 bases, with 17 bases of the junction left unmatched. Germline V CDR1 and CDR2: ENHRY, SYGVKD. This sample is part of a study of blood T cell repertoires in COVID-19.

The sequenced material came from peripheral blood. The receptor comes from a man younger than 35 with COVID-19, enrolled during active disease. This chain links TRBV10-3 with TRBJ2-2, with 9 bases that match TRBD1. The CDR3 loop is CAILPGQGISDYTGELFF. As DNA, the CDR3 is TGTGCCATACTACCGGGACAGGGAATTTCCGACTACACCGGGGAGCTGTTTTTT.